These 22 T cell receptor beta chains share one sample of origin, sequenced in a study of OX40 agonist ivuxolimab in advanced cancers. The receptor library was made with the immunoSEQ multiplex PCR assay. As stored in TCRdb, this immuneACCESS dataset retains in-frame rearrangements with V and J assigned. A fraction of the clones does not appear; measured against another copy, unresolved V genes explain less than half of the discrepancy, and the remainder lacks a known reason. This sample holds over 45,000 clones; around 89% were observed only once. The ten largest make up more than 1.3% of the sample. The source material was CD4+ or CD8+ T cells sorted from blood, sampled in a trial of the OX40 agonist ivuxolimab. Receptors were obtained from an adult with an advanced solid tumor such as melanoma, head and neck, liver or kidney cancer.

Note on this clone: Other DNA sequences from this sample encode an identical CDR3 as well. In DNA form, the CDR3 reads TGTGCCAGCTCACCAACAGAAAACTATGGCTACACCTTC. Translated, it gives CASSPTENYGYTF. The chain is built from TRBV18 and TRBJ1-2; D is ambiguous. This CDR3 has 13 residues. CDR1 is KGHSH, CDR2 LQKENI, per germline. Trimming cost V 2 bases and J 2 bases, with 6 bases left between them.

The rearrangement joins TRBV15 to TRBJ2-1; no firm D call. Germline CDR1 and CDR2: LNHNV and YYDKDF (reference sequence). The CDR3 has 17 amino acids. Trimming pared 0 bases from V and 0 bases from J, leaving 12 bases between. CDR3 nucleotide sequence: TGTGCCACCAGCAGAGATCACTCCTCCGTCTCCTACAATGAGCAGTTCTTC. Translation: CATSRDHSSVSYNEQFF.

V is TRBV6-1 and J is TRBJ1-5; 7 bases are a match to TRBD1. The germline gives CDR1 MNHNS, CDR2 SASEGT. This CDR3 is 11 amino acids long. Germline trimming cut 7 bases from V and 11 bases from J; bases unmatched to any gene: 5. CDR3 DNA sequence: TGTGCCAGCAACCTACAGGGGTCCCAGCATTTT. It codes for CASNLQGSQHF.

The genes are TRBV15 and TRBJ2-7; D is uncertain. This CDR3 has 13 residues. Trimming pared 9 bases from V and 3 bases from J, leaving 15 bases between. Germline assignment: CDR1 LNHNV and CDR2 YYDKDF (reference sequence). CDR3 in amino acids: CATTKDVGYEQYF. CDR3 coding DNA: TGTGCCACTACAAAAGATGTCGGCTACGAGCAGTACTTC.

The chain links TRBV27 to TRBJ2-3; tentatively, D is TRBD1 (5 bases). In germline, CDR1 is MNHEY, CDR2 SMNVEV (reference sequence). Trimming removed 6 bases from V and 2 bases from J, with 9 bases in between. The CDR3 has 13 amino acids. CDR3 residues: CASRKQDTDTQYF. CDR3 in DNA: TGTGCCAGCAGAAAACAGGACACAGATACGCAGTATTTT.

The V gene is TRBV6-6, the J gene TRBJ1-2; 7 bases align to TRBD1. Germline V lookup: CDR1 MNHNY, CDR2 SVGAGI (reference sequence). This CDR3 is built from 14 residues. V was clipped by 2 bases and J by 2 bases; unmatched bases: 2. Here the CDR3 DNA reads TGTGCCAGCAGTTACCTACAGGGGAACTATGGCTACACCTTC. It specifies CASSYLQGNYGYTF.

This rearrangement joins TRBV6-1 to TRBJ1-2, with 8 bases identical to TRBD1. This CDR3 has 14 residues. V lost 5 bases and J lost 8; bases outside the gene matches: 10. CDR1 is MNHNS, CDR2 SASEGT, per germline. The CDR3 reads CASSYIDRGYGYTF. CDR3 DNA sequence: TGTGCCAGCAGTTATATCGACAGGGGCTACGGCTACACCTTC.

The rearrangement uses TRBV2 and TRBJ2-1, with 11 bases matching TRBD2. The CDR3 is 15 amino acids. V trimming: 4 bases; J trimming: 5 bases; junction bases outside the gene matches: 4. Germline CDR1 and CDR2: SNHLY and FYNNEI. The CDR3 bases are TGTGCCAGCAGTGGGACTAGCGGGCCCAACAATGAGCAGTTCTTC. Protein: CASSGTSGPNNEQFF.

V gene TRBV18 combines with J gene TRBJ2-5; TRBD2 agrees at 7 bases. From germline, CDR1 is KGHSH and CDR2 LQKENI. V was clipped by 6 bases and J by 5 bases; unmatched bases: 0. CDR3 length: 11 amino acids. The CDR3 sequence is CASSGGETQYF. The CDR3 coding sequence is TGTGCCAGCTCCGGGGGGGAGACCCAGTACTTC.

There are a few counts of this clone. This chain joins TRBV19 and TRBJ1-3; 8 bases agree with TRBD1. This CDR3 contains 14 residues. V dropped 7 bases and J dropped 3; count of bases not matched to a gene: 5. Germline CDR1 LNHDA, CDR2 SQIVND (reference sequence). The CDR3: CASIGTGFGNTIYF. CDR3 DNA sequence: TGTGCCAGTATAGGGACAGGCTTTGGAAACACCATATATTTT.

This clone appeared once. The V and J genes are TRBV6-1 and TRBJ1-2; D gene uncertain. Trimming removed 8 bases at V and 6 bases at J, with 19 bases between. The CDR3 is made up of 14 amino acids. Germline CDR1 is MNHNS and CDR2 is SASEGT. The CDR3 nucleotides are TGTGCCAGCGGGGTGGGTCCAGGCCGGCATGGCTACACCTTC. Translated, it gives CASGVGPGRHGYTF.

This chain's CDR3 is CASGGRADTQYF. The CDR3 bases are TGTGCCAGCGGGGGGCGCGCAGATACGCAGTATTTT. The rearrangement joins TRBV27 to TRBJ2-3; either TRBD1 or TRBD2 may fit D (6 bases each). V was cut by 8 bases and J by 4 bases, with 10 bases left in between. Germline V gene sequence: CDR1 MNHEY, CDR2 SMNVEV (reference sequence). The CDR3 is 12 amino acids.

V gene TRBV9 combines with J gene TRBJ1-1, with 7 nucleotides matching TRBD1. Germline assignment: CDR1 SGDLS and CDR2 YYNGEE. The ends lost 0 bases at V and 2 bases at J; junction bases unmatched: 7. The length of the CDR3 is 16 residues. CDR3 in amino acids: CASSVEGRGANTEAFF. The CDR3 DNA reads TGTGCCAGCAGCGTAGAGGGCAGGGGGGCCAACACTGAAGCTTTCTTT. Filled out from reference TRBV9 and TRBJ1-1, the complete variable domain reads DSGVTQTPKHLITATGQRVTLRCSPRSGDLSVYWYQQSLDQGLQFLIQYYNGEERAKGNILERFSAQQFPDLHSELNLSSLELGDSALYFCASSVEGRGANTEAFFGQGTRLTVV.

The chain uses TRBV28 and TRBJ2-2; TRBD1 agrees at 8 bases. The V gene's germline CDR1 is MDHEN and CDR2 SYDVKM. The CDR3 sequence is 13 residues long. V lost 7 bases and J lost 3; bases outside the gene matches: 1. The CDR3 nucleotides are TGTGCCAGCAAACAGGGGGACACCGGGGAGCTGTTTTTT. Translation gives CASKQGDTGELFF. The whole variable domain, remainder taken from reference TRBV28 and TRBJ2-2, is DVKVTQSSRYLVKRTGEKVFLECVQDMDHENMFWYRQDPGLGLRLIYFSYDVKMKEKGDIPEGYSVSREKKERFSLILESASTNQTSMYLCASKQGDTGELFFGEGSRLTVL.

V gene TRBV19 combines with J gene TRBJ2-3; possible D gene TRBD1, 6 bases. Trimming shortened V by 4 bases and J by 0 bases, and 11 bases separated the two germline ends. Germline assignment: CDR1 LNHDA and CDR2 SQIVND (reference sequence). CDR3 length: 15 amino acids. For the CDR3, the DNA is TGTGCCAGTAGTACTAGACAGGCGAGCACAGATACGCAGTATTTT. Translated: CASSTRQASTDTQYF. The variable domain in full, with the rest retrieved from reference TRBV19 and TRBJ2-3, is DGGITQSPKYLFRKEGQNVTLSCEQNLNHDAMYWYRQDPGQGLRLIYYSQIVNDFQKGDIAEGYSVSREKKESFPLTVTSAQKNPTAFYLCASSTRQASTDTQYFGPGTRLTVL.

The chain links TRBV15 to TRBJ2-2; no firm D call. CDR1 is LNHNV and CDR2 is YYDKDF in the germline V gene (reference sequence). This CDR3 spans 13 amino acids. Trimming stripped 0 bases from V and 3 bases from J, with 2 bases between. The CDR3 sequence: CATSREDTGELFF. DNA of the CDR3: TGTGCCACCAGCAGAGAGGACACCGGGGAGCTGTTTTTT.

This clone appeared a single time. The chain carries TRBV7-8 and TRBJ2-3; TRBD1 is a possible D gene (5 bases). The germline CDR1 and CDR2 sequences are SGHVS and FQNEAQ. The CDR3 is 15 amino acids. V was trimmed by 0 bases and J by 4 bases, leaving 11 bases between them. CDR3 in amino acids: CASSLAQGLADTQYF. The DNA of the CDR3 is TGTGCCAGCAGCTTAGCTCAGGGATTAGCAGATACGCAGTATTTT.

About this clone itself: One end of the junction is discordant with germline, which a read error may explain. The same CDR3 arises from other DNA sequences in this sample as well. The chain employs TRBV13 and TRBJ1-1; D call uncertain. From germline, CDR1 is PRHDT and CDR2 FYEKMQ (reference sequence). The CDR3 loop spans 15 amino acids. DNA of the CDR3: TGTGCCAGCAGCCTTGTCGAGGGCGCGGGTACTGAGGCTTTCTTT. This codes for CASSLVEGAGTEAFF.

The chain couples TRBV6-5 to TRBJ2-3, with D possibly being TRBD1 (6 bases). V gave up 0 bases and J gave up 9 bases, with 13 bases separating them. CDR3 length equals 14 residues. In germline, CDR1 is MNHEY, CDR2 SVGAGI. CDR3 residues: CASSYSWTERTQYF. CDR3 DNA sequence: TGTGCCAGCAGTTACTCGTGGACAGAGCGAACGCAGTATTTT.

J is TRBJ2-5 and V is TRBV28; 8 bases match TRBD1. After removal of 5 bases from V and 5 bases from J, the junction contained 10 bases not matched to a gene. Germline V gene sequence: CDR1 MDHEN, CDR2 SYDVKM. This CDR3 comprises 15 residues. The CDR3 DNA sequence: TGTGCCAGCAGTCCCCCCCAGGGGGCGCGGGAGACCCAGTACTTC. Encoded protein: CASSPPQGARETQYF. The whole variable domain, remainder taken from reference TRBV28 and TRBJ2-5, is DVKVTQSSRYLVKRTGEKVFLECVQDMDHENMFWYRQDPGLGLRLIYFSYDVKMKEKGDIPEGYSVSREKKERFSLILESASTNQTSMYLCASSPPQGARETQYFGPGTRLLVL.

The chain carries TRBV5-5 and TRBJ2-7, with TRBD2 identical over 8 bases. Germline V CDR1 and CDR2: SGHKS, YYEKEE (reference sequence). This CDR3 comprises 14 residues. V trimming: 6 bases; J trimming: 0 bases; junction bases outside the gene matches: 5. In DNA, the CDR3 is TGTGCCAGCACCATACTAGCGGCCTCCTACGAGCAGTACTTC. Translation: CASTILAASYEQYF.

The chain couples TRBV11-3 to TRBJ2-1; 10 bases match TRBD2. Germline assignment: CDR1 SGHNT and CDR2 YENEEA. V trimming: 1 base; J trimming: 3 bases; junction bases outside the gene matches: 0. CDR3 length: 15 amino acids. CDR3 amino acids: CASSLGLAGYNEQFF. CDR3 in DNA: TGTGCCAGCAGCTTAGGACTAGCGGGCTACAATGAGCAGTTCTTC.